This T cell receptor beta chain was recorded in a study of technical replicates of blood from a handful of donors (dated 2017 in TCRdb). This clone was observed a single time. What antigen it recognizes has not been identified. No per-base quality is available; no much larger clone lies one base away. The germline V gene sets CDR1 to SGHRS and CDR2 to YFSETQ. V gives up 0 bases and J gives up 11 bases, and the segment between their germline ends measures 9 bases. The CDR3 sequence holds 12 residues, the cysteine and phenylalanine included. This entry keeps only the CDR3 DNA: 36 bases, framed from base 1. Library generation was performed with the immunoSEQ multiplex PCR assay. TCRdb provides this immuneACCESS table in a form limited to in-frame rearrangements. Some clones are lacking; in checked studies, under half of them reflect an unresolved V gene, and why the rest are absent is not known. The sample records about 70,000 clones, 92% of which are singletons. Approximately 0.4% of the sample belongs to the ten largest clones.

The TCR sequence derives from a human donor in good health. The V gene is TRBV5-1 and the J gene is TRBJ2-1, with a tentative D gene TRBD2 over 5 matching bases. Sequenced input: T cells isolated from PBMCs. The CDR3 reads as follows: CASSLGGSQQFF. DNA sequence: TGCGCCAGCAGCTTGGGAGGGAGCCAGCAGTTCTTC.